Following are 23 T cell receptor beta chains from one sample sequenced in a study of CD8 T cells in ankylosing spondylitis. TCRdb redid the calling of the 5' RACE reads with MiXCR, one entry per CDR3 protein. The sample contains 250,000 to 350,000 distinct CDR3 sequences, over 15% of which appear only once. Source material: blood, either unsorted or a sorted T cell fraction (not recorded which). These receptors were collected from a male donor with ankylosing spondylitis or in good health (not recorded which).

The V call is TRBV5-1, the J call TRBJ2-1, with 14 positions matching TRBD2. The CDR3 runs to 17 residues. Looked up from germline, CDR1 is SGHRS and CDR2 is YFSETQ. V lost 0 bases to trimming and J lost 10 bases; unmatched junction nucleotides: 9. The chain's CDR3 is CASSLVTGTSGSEEQFF. CDR3 in DNA: TGCGCCAGCAGCTTGGTAACCGGGACTAGCGGGAGTGAAGAGCAGTTCTTC. The variable domain in full, completed from reference TRBV5-1 and TRBJ2-1, reads KAGVTQTPRYLIKTRGQQVTLSCSPISGHRSVSWYQQTPGQGLQFLFEYFSETQRNKGNFPGRFSGRQFSNSRSEMNVSTLELGDSALYLCASSLVTGTSGSEEQFFGPGTRLTVL.

This clonotype was counted a few times. The chain links TRBV10-3 to TRBJ2-7; no clear D gene. CDR1 ENHRY and CDR2 SYGVKD come from the germline V gene. V was trimmed by 3 bases and J by 8 bases, leaving 14 bases between them. The CDR3 consists of 13 residues. The CDR3 sequence: CAISDSTGLKQYV. The DNA for the CDR3 is TGTGCCATCAGTGACTCCACCGGCCTGAAGCAGTACGTC.

This clonotype was recorded at least ten times. This chain joins TRBV28 and TRBJ2-5, with D possibly called TRBD1 or TRBD2 (5 bases each). V dropped 6 bases and J dropped 1 base, with 12 bases sitting between them. This CDR3 comprises 14 residues. Per germline, CDR1 MDHEN and CDR2 SYDVKM. The CDR3 protein is CASSLSRGQETQYF. The CDR3 nucleotides are TGTGCCAGCAGCCTCTCGAGGGGCCAAGAGACCCAGTACTTC.

V is TRBV5-1 and J is TRBJ2-5; maybe TRBD1 (6 bases). Germline CDR1 is SGHRS and CDR2 is YFSETQ. V shed 4 bases and J shed 9 bases, with 22 bases lying between them. The CDR3 spans 15 residues. The CDR3 coding sequence is TGCGCCAGCAGCCTCTCCGGGACACTGGAAGCGGCCCAGTACTTC. Translation gives CASSLSGTLEAAQYF.

The chain has TRBV12-3 or TRBV12-4 and TRBJ2-2, with unresolved D. The CDR3 runs 16 residues. The V and J ends lost 2 bases and 6 bases respectively, with 16 bases between them. The CDR3 reads CASSLKGPPGSGELFF. CDR3 coding DNA: TGTGCCAGCAGTTTAAAGGGCCCCCCCGGGTCCGGGGAGCTGTTTTTT.

Here the CDR3 reads CASSLVFSGSSYNSPLHF. The DNA for the CDR3 is TGTGCCAGCAGCTTAGTTTTTTCAGGTAGCTCCTATAATTCACCCCTCCACTTT. The rearrangement links TRBV13 to TRBJ1-6; D is ambiguous. The length of the CDR3 is 18 residues. Trimming pared 1 base from V and 0 bases from J, leaving 13 bases between. In germline, CDR1 is PRHDT, CDR2 FYEKMQ (reference sequence).

The V and J genes are TRBV20-1 and TRBJ1-5, with D possibly being TRBD1 (5 bases). This CDR3 is 15 amino acids long. Germline loops: CDR1 DFQATT, CDR2 SNEGSKA (reference sequence). Trimming removed 0 bases at V and 3 bases at J, with 12 bases between. This CDR3 reads CSARDFGAPNQPQHF. The CDR3 DNA reads as TGCAGTGCTAGAGATTTCGGGGCCCCCAATCAGCCCCAGCATTTT.

This clonotype has more than one count but fewer than ten. The CDR3 loop is CAWSVLAGTDTQYF. Here the CDR3 DNA reads TGTGCCTGGAGTGTCCTGGCTGGCACAGATACGCAGTATTTT. The rearrangement joins TRBV30 to TRBJ2-3, with no clear D. This CDR3 contains 14 residues. Per the germline V gene, CDR1 is GTSNPN and CDR2 is SVGIG (reference sequence). The V and J ends lost 0 bases and 1 base respectively, with 8 bases between them.

This clonotype appeared a few times. This rearrangement joins TRBV5-1 to TRBJ2-2; no clear D gene. Germline CDR1 and CDR2: SGHRS and YFSETQ. Between the trimmed V and J ends, which lost 9 bases and 2 bases, there was a span of 11 bases. CDR3 length: 13 amino acids. CDR3 sequence: CAIRASNTGELFF. Here the CDR3 DNA reads TGCGCCATTCGGGCCAGTAACACCGGGGAGCTGTTTTTT.

This clonotype has just a few counts. The J gene is TRBJ2-1, the V gene TRBV24-1; D is perhaps TRBD2 (6 bases). CDR1 and CDR2 from the germline V gene are KGHDR and SFDVKD. CDR3 size: 17 residues. V was cut by 0 bases and J by 2 bases, with 13 bases left in between. The CDR3 DNA reads TGTGCCACCAGTGATTTGCTGGCGGGGCTAACCTACAATGAGCAGTTCTTC. Protein: CATSDLLAGLTYNEQFF.

This clonotype was counted only a few times. The gene calls are TRBV7-3 and TRBJ2-3; possible D gene TRBD2, 5 bases. Germline V gives CDR1 SGHTA, CDR2 FQGTGA. Trimming shortened V by 0 bases and J by 4 bases, and 14 bases separated the two germline ends. The length of the CDR3 is 16 residues. CDR3 protein: CASSLTEGQEADTQYF. CDR3 coding DNA: TGTGCCAGCAGCTTAACAGAGGGCCAGGAAGCAGATACGCAGTATTTT.

V usage is TRBV6-1 and J usage is TRBJ2-6; 12 bases map to TRBD2. The CDR3 covers 20 residues. The germline V gene has CDR1 MNHNS and CDR2 SASEGT. The V segment lost 2 bases and the J segment 0 bases; nucleotides outside the gene matches: 8. The CDR3: CASSETSGRSLISGANVLTF. CDR3 sequence (DNA): TGTGCCAGCAGTGAAACTAGCGGGAGGTCTCTTATCTCTGGGGCCAACGTCCTGACTTTC.

This clonotype has a handful of counts. The gene calls are TRBV5-1 and TRBJ2-2; possibly TRBD1 for D (6 bases). The V gene lost 4 bases and the J gene lost 0 bases, with 16 bases spanning the gap. Germline assignment: CDR1 SGHRS and CDR2 YFSETQ. This CDR3 spans 17 amino acids. The CDR3 DNA sequence: TGCGCCAGCAGCCCGGACCCGGACAGATCGAACACCGGGGAGCTGTTTTTT. Its protein product is CASSPDPDRSNTGELFF.

This clonotype was counted a few times. This chain joins TRBV28 and TRBJ2-7, with unresolved D. The CDR3 has 11 residues. With 5 bases removed from V and 7 bases from J, the gap between germline ends came to 9 bases. Germline V gene lookup returns CDR1 MDHEN and CDR2 SYDVKM. As DNA, the CDR3 is TGTGCCAGCAGTAATCGGTGGGAGCAGTACGTC. It codes for CASSNRWEQYV.

The V call is TRBV6-1, the J call TRBJ2-3; 10 bases agree with TRBD2. This CDR3 contains 15 residues. V dropped 6 bases and J dropped 4; count of bases not matched to a gene: 7. CDR1 and CDR2 (germline): MNHNS, SASEGT. CDR3 loop: CASSRTSGSPDTQYF. The CDR3 coding sequence is TGTGCCAGCAGCCGGACTAGCGGCAGTCCAGATACGCAGTATTTT.

This clonotype was counted ten times or more. The chain is built from TRBV28 and TRBJ2-7, with 7 bases identical to TRBD1. CDR1 is MDHEN and CDR2 is SYDVKM in the germline V gene. V gave up 3 bases and J gave up 4 bases; unmatched junction bases: 3. This CDR3 is built from 13 residues. This CDR3 reads CASSLGTEYEQYV. CDR3 bases: TGTGCCAGCAGTTTGGGGACAGAGTACGAGCAGTACGTC.

The V gene is TRBV18, the J gene TRBJ2-5; D uncertain. This CDR3 has 13 residues. The germline V and J ends were trimmed by 2 bases and 2 bases, with 6 bases remaining between them. Germline lookup yields CDR1 KGHSH and CDR2 LQKENI. This CDR3 reads CASSPLQQETQYF. In nucleotides, the CDR3 is TGTGCCAGCTCACCATTACAACAAGAGACCCAGTACTTC.

The chain recombines TRBV18 with TRBJ2-2; D is unclear. The germline gives CDR1 KGHSH, CDR2 LQKENI. V was cut by 3 bases and J by 6 bases, with 5 bases left in between. The CDR3 totals 12 residues. As DNA, the CDR3 is TGTGCCAGCTCACCCGGCGCCGGGGAGCTGTTTTTT. Residues: CASSPGAGELFF.

This clonotype has only a few counts. The CDR3 loop is CASSDRDRSYGYTF. CDR3 bases: TGTGCCAGCAGCGACCGGGACCGTTCCTATGGCTACACCTTC. V usage is TRBV11-2 and J usage is TRBJ1-2, with a tentative D call TRBD1 (5 bases). V lost 5 bases to trimming and J lost 4 bases, with 14 bases between them. This CDR3 is 14 amino acids long. Germline V gives CDR1 SGHAT, CDR2 FQNNGV.

This clonotype was detected a few times. V is TRBV5-1 and J is TRBJ2-3, with 9 bases fitting TRBD2. The germline V gene encodes CDR1 SGHRS and CDR2 YFSETQ. The CDR3 runs 18 residues. Trimming at V came to 3 bases and at J to 4 bases, leaving 15 bases not matched to a gene. CDR3 in amino acids: CASSSTLTSGGTSDTQYF. As DNA, the CDR3 is TGCGCCAGCAGCTCCACCCTGACTAGCGGTGGGACGTCAGATACGCAGTATTTT. Full variable domain (outside the CDR3, taken from reference TRBV5-1 and TRBJ2-3): KAGVTQTPRYLIKTRGQQVTLSCSPISGHRSVSWYQQTPGQGLQFLFEYFSETQRNKGNFPGRFSGRQFSNSRSEMNVSTLELGDSALYLCASSSTLTSGGTSDTQYFGPGTRLTVL.

This clonotype was observed a handful of times. The rearrangement links TRBV5-4 to TRBJ1-6; a weak D match, TRBD1 (6 bases). The V end was cut by 5 bases, the J end by 5 bases, with 11 bases between. The CDR3 has 14 residues. The V gene's germline CDR1 is SGHNT and CDR2 YYREEE (reference sequence). In DNA, the CDR3 is TGTGCCAGCAGAGCACAGGGAGATAATTCACCCCTCCACTTT. Translating it yields CASRAQGDNSPLHF. Looking up the rest from reference TRBV5-4 and TRBJ1-6 gives the full variable domain: ETGVTQSPTHLIKTRGQQVTLRCSSQSGHNTVSWYQQALGQGPQFIFQYYREEENGRGNFPPRFSGLQFPNYSSELNVNALELDDSALYLCASRAQGDNSPLHFGNGTRLTVT.

This clonotype was detected only a few times. At one boundary the junction diverges from the germline segment, which might be a read error. V gene TRBV7-7 combines with J gene TRBJ2-3, with a possible D match to TRBD2 (6 bases). The CDR3 length is 13 residues. Germline CDR1 is SSHAT and CDR2 is FNYEAQ (reference sequence). CDR3 nucleotides: TGTGCTAGCAGCTTAAACCTAGCGAGGGAGCAGTATTTT. It codes for CASSLNLAREQYF.

This clonotype was counted only a few times. This rearrangement joins TRBV12-3 or TRBV12-4 to TRBJ1-2; tentatively, D is TRBD1 (5 bases). The CDR3 extends over 11 amino acids. With 6 bases removed from V and 5 bases from J, the gap between germline ends came to 7 bases. As DNA, the CDR3 is TGTGCCAGCAGGACAGTTTATGGCTACACCTTC. Encoded protein: CASRTVYGYTF.